Listed here are 7 T cell receptor beta chains from one sample, sequenced in a study of graft-versus-host responses after intestinal transplantation. Which antigens these TCRs recognize remains unknown. The repertoire was sequenced with immunoSEQ multiplex PCR; TCRdb's copy has only in-frame clones and lacks some. Of roughly 92,000 clones in the sample, about 90% were seen once. The source was unstimulated CD4+ T cells sorted from spleen or lymph node cells, collected before intestinal transplant. The receptor source for this set is a human donor who received an intestinal transplant.

CDR3 in amino acids: CASTAGRGRADTQYF. The CDR3 coding sequence is TGCGCCAGCACGGCCGGACGGGGGAGGGCAGATACGCAGTATTTT. The chain combines TRBV10-2 with TRBJ2-3; 7 nucleotides agree with TRBD2. J gave up 4 bases and V 7 bases, and 11 bases lay outside the gene matches. Looked up from germline, CDR1 is WSHSY and CDR2 is SAAADI. This CDR3 comprises 15 residues.

The rearrangement uses TRBV7-6 and TRBJ1-3; no reliable D call. V shed 1 base and J shed 4 bases, with 17 bases lying between them. CDR1 SGHVS and CDR2 FNYEAQ come from the germline V gene. There are 17 residues in the CDR3. CDR3 DNA sequence: TGTGCCAGCAGCTTAGAAGCTGCGGGCCCGCGGGGAAACACCATATATTTT. Encoded protein: CASSLEAAGPRGNTIYF.

The chain links TRBV10-2 to TRBJ2-7; D unresolved. The CDR3 covers 12 residues. V gave up 0 bases and J gave up 4 bases, with 4 bases separating them. The germline CDR1 and CDR2 sequences are WSHSY and SAAADI. The CDR3 is CASSESLYEQYF. Here the CDR3 DNA reads TGCGCCAGCAGTGAGTCGTTATACGAGCAGTACTTC.

This chain connects TRBV10-3 to TRBJ1-1; no firm D call. The CDR3 has 13 amino acids. Germline-derived CDR1 and CDR2 are ENHRY and SYGVKD. Trimming took 4 bases from V and 0 from J, leaving 6 bases between them. The CDR3, as DNA: TGTGCCATCAGTGGCACATTGAACACTGAAGCTTTCTTT. Encoded protein: CAISGTLNTEAFF.

CDR3 region: CASSLWGGGDNEQFF. CDR3 bases: TGTGCCAGCAGCTTATGGGGCGGGGGGGATAATGAGCAGTTCTTC. The chain is built from TRBV7-2 and TRBJ2-1; 9 nucleotides match TRBD2. Germline V lookup: CDR1 SGHTA, CDR2 FQGNSA. This CDR3 is 15 amino acids long. V was clipped by 2 bases and J by 7 bases; unmatched bases: 6.

J is TRBJ1-3 and V is TRBV7-9, with 7 bases lining up with TRBD1. Germline assignment: CDR1 SEHNR and CDR2 FQNEAQ (reference sequence). The CDR3 runs to 15 residues. V trimming: 5 bases; J trimming: 4 bases; junction bases outside the gene matches: 8. The CDR3 sequence is CASSQKGAGGNTIYF. The DNA of the CDR3 is TGTGCCAGCAGCCAAAAGGGGGCAGGAGGAAACACCATATATTTT.

The J gene is TRBJ2-7, the V gene TRBV29-1; perhaps TRBD1 as D (5 bases). From germline, CDR1 is SQVTM and CDR2 ANQGSEA. V lost 2 bases to trimming and J lost 12 bases, with 14 bases between them. The CDR3 length is 11 residues. The DNA of the CDR3 is TGCAGCGTTGAACAGGGTTTCGGGCGGTACTTC. It yields the protein CSVEQGFGRYF.